Listed below are T cell receptor beta chains from one sample, sequenced in a study of blood T cell repertoires in COVID-19. The repertoire was sequenced with immunoSEQ multiplex PCR; TCRdb's copy has only in-frame clones and lacks some. The sample lists some 120,000 clones, around 86% occurring once. Sequenced: peripheral blood. The source is a woman older than 75 with acute or convalescent COVID-19. Both conserved end residues are part of each CDR3. Each record gives: D gene, V gene, clone size, J gene, CDR3 DNA, CDR3 protein. A D gene is named only where the DNA matches it firmly. Only part of the rows carry a size: once, few, many, or a class if the clone is expanded.

-	TRBV14	-	TRBJ1-6	TGTGCCAGCAGCCTGCGGGGCCTGCCACCTAATTCACCCCTCCACTTT	CASSLRGLPPNSPLHF
-	TRBV7-9	-	TRBJ1-1	TGTGCCAGCAGCTCCTGGACAGAAGCTTTCTTT	CASSSWTEAFF
-	TRBV15	-	TRBJ1-3	TGTGCCACCAGCAGAGACAGGTCGAGCTCTGGAAACACCATATATTTT	CATSRDRSSSGNTIYF
-	TRBV19	-	TRBJ1-6	TGTGCCAGTAGGGGAGTCGGCTCCTATAATTCACCCCTCCACTTT	CASRGVGSYNSPLHF
TRBD1	TRBV28	-	TRBJ1-5	TGTGCCAGCACCCCCTATAGGGGGCAAGCCCAGCCCCAGCATTTT	CASTPYRGQAQPQHF
-	TRBV7-2	-	TRBJ1-5	TGTGCCAGCAGTTTACAGAACAATCAGCCCCAGCATTTT	CASSLQNNQPQHF
TRBD2	TRBV6-4	few	TRBJ2-3	TGTGCCAGCAGCGCACTAGCGCGGGGCACAGATACGCAGTATTTT	CASSALARGTDTQYF
-	TRBV5-1	-	TRBJ2-3	TGCGCCAGCAGCCCAGGGGAGCGGACAAGCACAGATACGCAGTATTTT	CASSPGERTSTDTQYF
-	TRBV5-1	-	TRBJ1-2	TGCGCCAGCAGTCTTACGACCAGGGGTAACTATGGCTACACCTTC	CASSLTTRGNYGYTF
TRBD1	TRBV28	-	TRBJ1-6	TGTGCCAGCAGTTTTTGGGACAGGGGACCTAATTCACCCCTCCACTTT	CASSFWDRGPNSPLHF
TRBD1	TRBV5-4	-	TRBJ2-5	TGTGCCAGCAGCTTGTTAACAGGGGGCCAAGAGACCCAGTACTTC	CASSLLTGGQETQYF
TRBD1	TRBV4-3	-	TRBJ2-2	TGCGCCAGCAGCCCCTCCGGGACAGTGACCGGGGAGCTGTTTTTT	CASSPSGTVTGELFF
-	TRBV18	-	TRBJ1-3	TGTGCCAGCTCACGCTTGGGGGCTGGGATCGACTCTGGAAACACCATATATTTT	CASSRLGAGIDSGNTIYF
TRBD1	TRBV10-3	-	TRBJ1-5	TGTGCCATCAGTGAGCCTGGGACAGGGACCAATCAGCCCCAGCATTTT	CAISEPGTGTNQPQHF
-	TRBV14	-	TRBJ1-4	TGTGCCAGCAGCCAAGTAGGCCTCGGGAGTACGCTGTTTTTT	CASSQVGLGSTLFF
-	TRBV6-5	-	TRBJ1-6	TGTGCCAGCAGTTACTCACGGCAGGTCCCTAATTCACCCCTCCACTTT	CASSYSRQVPNSPLHF
-	TRBV9	-	TRBJ1-2	TGTGCCAGCAGCCAAACCGACAGGAGTGCAACCTTC	CASSQTDRSATF
-	TRBV27	-	TRBJ1-5	TGTGCCAGCAGTTCACAGTGGAATCAGCCCCAGCATTTT	CASSSQWNQPQHF
TRBD1	TRBV19	-	TRBJ1-2	TGTGCCAGTAGTACCAGACAGGGAGGATCCACCTTC	CASSTRQGGSTF
TRBD2	TRBV18	-	TRBJ2-3	TGTGCCAGCTCCCGCTCTAGCGGGGGGGCAACAGATACGCAGTATTTT	CASSRSSGGATDTQYF
-	TRBV9	-	TRBJ1-3	TGTGCCAGCAGCGTCCGGGGTTCTGGAAACACCATATATTTT	CASSVRGSGNTIYF
-	TRBV5-1	-	TRBJ1-1	TGCGCCAGCAGCCTGGGAGGAGGAACTGAAGCTTTCTTT	CASSLGGGTEAFF
TRBD1	TRBV9	-	TRBJ2-3	TGTGCCAGCAGCCCTCGACAGGGGACAGATACGCAGTATTTT	CASSPRQGTDTQYF
-	TRBV27	-	TRBJ1-6	TGTGCCAGCAGCTCGGGGAACCCCTATAATTCACCCCTCCACTTT	CASSSGNPYNSPLHF
TRBD1	TRBV5-1	-	TRBJ1-1	TGCGCCAGCAGCTTAGGGACAGGAGCGAACACTGAAGCTTTCTTT	CASSLGTGANTEAFF
TRBD1	TRBV4-2	-	TRBJ1-3	TGTGCCAGCAGCCCCCACCGGGACAGGGAATTTGGAAACACCATATATTTT	CASSPHRDREFGNTIYF
-	TRBV9	-	TRBJ2-3	TGTGCCAGCAGCGTAGGACAGTTCCGCACAGATACGCAGTATTTT	CASSVGQFRTDTQYF
TRBD1	TRBV19	-	TRBJ1-1	TGTGCCAGTAGTATAGGGGCGGGAATCTTAGGACAGGGGGGAGCGAACACTGAAGCTTTCTTT	CASSIGAGILGQGGANTEAFF
-	TRBV11-2	-	TRBJ1-1	TGTGCCAGCAGCCCAGTTGGAGGGGTCCCTGAAGCTTTCTTT	CASSPVGGVPEAFF
-	TRBV28	-	TRBJ1-2	TGTGCCAGCAGCACTCCTTCAGGGAACTATGGCTACACCTTC	CASSTPSGNYGYTF
-	TRBV4-2	-	TRBJ1-1	TGTGCCAGCAGCCCCCGCTCAGAGGGAGGTACTGAAGCTTTCTTT	CASSPRSEGGTEAFF
TRBD1	TRBV27	-	TRBJ1-1	TGTGCCAGCAGTCCTCAGGGGGCGCAGTCCGGTTTTGAGGCTTTCTTT	CASSPQGAQSGFEAFF
-	TRBV2	few	TRBJ1-2	TGTGCCAGCAGTTACCAGGGGAACTATGGCTACACCTTC	CASSYQGNYGYTF
-	TRBV20-1	once	TRBJ1-2	TGCAGTGCGAGGACAGGCTACACCTTC	CSARTGYTF
TRBD1	TRBV7-8	-	TRBJ1-2	TGTGCCAGCAGCTTTCGCGGACAGGACTATGGCTACACCTTC	CASSFRGQDYGYTF
-	TRBV14	-	TRBJ2-6	TGTGCCAGCAGCCCACTAATCGGCTCTGGGGCCAACGTCCTGACTTTC	CASSPLIGSGANVLTF
TRBD2	TRBV7-9	-	TRBJ2-5	TGTGCCAGCAGCCATCTCCTAGCGGGGGGGCCAGAGACCCAGTACTTC	CASSHLLAGGPETQYF
-	TRBV7-8	-	TRBJ2-2	TGTGCCAGCAGCTTAGAACAGGGTATCGGGGAGCTGTTTTTT	CASSLEQGIGELFF
TRBD1	TRBV19	few	TRBJ2-3	TGTGCCAGTAGTATCGGACAGGGGAGCACAGATACGCAGTATTTT	CASSIGQGSTDTQYF
TRBD1	TRBV20-1	-	TRBJ1-1	TGCAGTGCTTCGGACAGGGAAGCTTTCTTT	CSASDREAFF
-	TRBV6-2/TRBV6-3	-	TRBJ1-2	TGTGCCAGCAGTCCACTCGACCCGGGACTTAATAACTATGGCTACACCTTC	CASSPLDPGLNNYGYTF
-	TRBV10-3	once	TRBJ2-3	TGTGCCAGCAGACGGGGAAGCACAGATACGCAGTATTTT	CASRRGSTDTQYF
TRBD1	TRBV19	-	TRBJ1-2	TGTGCCAGTAGTATAGATTTAGGATCCGGACAGGGGGCCAGAGGCTACACCTTC	CASSIDLGSGQGARGYTF
TRBD1	TRBV7-3	once	TRBJ2-1	TGTGCCAGCAGCCTCACTACAGGGGCTATAAGTGAGCAGTTCTTC	CASSLTTGAISEQFF
TRBD1	TRBV5-1	-	TRBJ1-1	TGCGCCAGCAGCTTGGGGAGCACAGGGGGCCCTGAAGCTTTCTTT	CASSLGSTGGPEAFF